One TCR beta chain is described in this entry. The CDR3 spans 17 residues. In germline, CDR1 is SGHKS, CDR2 YYEKEE (reference sequence). Trimming shortened V by 0 bases and J by 0 bases, and 12 bases separated the two germline ends. This sample was included in a study of blood T cell repertoires in COVID-19. In the study overall: From T cells, B-cell-depleted T cells, or PBMCs came the material, which was cDNA or gDNA.

Only in-frame clones appear in the TCRdb table, and some are missing; sequencing was by immunoSEQ multiplex PCR. The data hold roughly 140,000 clones, with about 85% observed a single time. What was sequenced was peripheral blood. The gene calls are TRBV5-5 and TRBJ1-4; weak D call: TRBD1 (6 bases). The TCR comes from a woman in her seventies with acute or convalescent COVID-19. The CDR3 reads CASSLEAGAATNEKLFF. The CDR3 DNA follows: TGTGCCAGCAGCTTGGAGGCAGGGGCTGCAACTAATGAAAAACTGTTTTTT.